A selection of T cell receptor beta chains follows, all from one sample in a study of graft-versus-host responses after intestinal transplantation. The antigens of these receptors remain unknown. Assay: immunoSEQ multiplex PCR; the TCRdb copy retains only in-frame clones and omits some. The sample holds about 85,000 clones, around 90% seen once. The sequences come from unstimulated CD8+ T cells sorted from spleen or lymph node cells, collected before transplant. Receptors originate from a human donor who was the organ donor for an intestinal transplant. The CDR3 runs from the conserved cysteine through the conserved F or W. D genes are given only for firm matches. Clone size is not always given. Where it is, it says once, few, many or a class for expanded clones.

cdr3_aa: CASSYSKGPRNEQFF
cdr3_nt: TGTGCCAGCAGTTACTCGAAAGGGCCGCGTAATGAGCAGTTCTTC
d_call: -
v_call: TRBV6-5
clone_size: -
cdr3_length: 15
j_call: TRBJ2-1

cdr3_aa: CASGLAGVTYEQYF
cdr3_nt: TGTGCTAGTGGTTTAGCTGGGGTTACCTACGAGCAGTACTTC
d_call: -
v_call: TRBV12-5
clone_size: -
cdr3_length: 14
j_call: TRBJ2-7

cdr3_aa: CASNGLGATNEQFF
cdr3_nt: TGTGCCAGCAACGGACTAGGAGCAACTAATGAGCAGTTCTTC
d_call: TRBD2
v_call: TRBV2
clone_size: once
cdr3_length: 14
j_call: TRBJ2-1

cdr3_aa: CASSLGTAGYEQYF
cdr3_nt: TGCGCCAGCAGCTTGGGGACAGCCGGGTACGAGCAGTACTTC
d_call: -
v_call: TRBV5-1
clone_size: -
cdr3_length: 14
j_call: TRBJ2-7

cdr3_aa: CASGLAGMAGELFF
cdr3_nt: TGTGCTAGTGGTTTGGCAGGGATGGCCGGGGAGCTGTTTTTT
d_call: -
v_call: TRBV12-5
clone_size: -
cdr3_length: 14
j_call: TRBJ2-2

cdr3_aa: CASSSFTLAAKDNEQFF
cdr3_nt: TGTGCCAGCAGCTCCTTCACACTAGCAGCCAAGGACAATGAGCAGTTCTTC
d_call: -
v_call: TRBV11-1
clone_size: -
cdr3_length: 17
j_call: TRBJ2-1

cdr3_aa: CASSLVGQGTYEQYF
cdr3_nt: TGTGCCAGCAGCTTGGTCGGACAGGGCACCTACGAGCAGTACTTC
d_call: TRBD1
v_call: TRBV5-4
clone_size: -
cdr3_length: 15
j_call: TRBJ2-7

cdr3_aa: CASSSRLAAYNEQFF
cdr3_nt: TGTGCCAGCAGCTCCCGGCTAGCGGCATACAATGAGCAGTTCTTC
d_call: TRBD2
v_call: TRBV7-6
clone_size: once
cdr3_length: 15
j_call: TRBJ2-1

cdr3_aa: CASSGRGTSGRRSGELFF
cdr3_nt: TGCGCCAGCAGCGGACGGGGGACTAGCGGGAGAAGATCCGGGGAGCTGTTTTTT
d_call: TRBD2
v_call: TRBV5-1
clone_size: once
cdr3_length: 18
j_call: TRBJ2-2

cdr3_aa: CASSVAPFRLEDTQYF
cdr3_nt: TGTGCCAGCAGCGTAGCCCCATTCCGTTTGGAGGATACGCAGTATTTT
d_call: -
v_call: TRBV9
clone_size: -
cdr3_length: 16
j_call: TRBJ2-3

cdr3_aa: CASSLTSGNTGELFF
cdr3_nt: TGTGCCAGCAGCTTGACTAGCGGGAACACCGGGGAGCTGTTTTTT
d_call: TRBD2
v_call: TRBV5-8
clone_size: -
cdr3_length: 15
j_call: TRBJ2-2

cdr3_aa: CAISESVTSGQETQYF
cdr3_nt: TGTGCCATCAGTGAGTCGGTGACTAGCGGACAAGAGACCCAGTACTTC
d_call: TRBD2
v_call: TRBV10-3
clone_size: -
cdr3_length: 16
j_call: TRBJ2-5

cdr3_aa: CASSPRTLNYGYTF
cdr3_nt: TGTGCCAGCAGTCCCCGGACTCTTAACTATGGCTACACCTTC
d_call: -
v_call: TRBV6-5
clone_size: -
cdr3_length: 14
j_call: TRBJ1-2

cdr3_aa: CASSQEIGRANTEAFF
cdr3_nt: TGTGCCAGCAGCCAAGAAATCGGTCGGGCGAACACTGAAGCTTTCTTT
d_call: -
v_call: TRBV4-2
clone_size: once
cdr3_length: 16
j_call: TRBJ1-1

cdr3_aa: CASSPWASGMYEQYF
cdr3_nt: TGTGCCAGCAGCCCCTGGGCTAGCGGAATGTACGAGCAGTACTTC
d_call: TRBD2
v_call: TRBV7-2
clone_size: -
cdr3_length: 15
j_call: TRBJ2-7

cdr3_aa: CASSLGQEGGYTF
cdr3_nt: TGTGCCAGCAGCTTAGGACAGGAGGGGGGCTACACCTTC
d_call: -
v_call: TRBV11-2
clone_size: -
cdr3_length: 13
j_call: TRBJ1-2

cdr3_aa: CASSEGGPVNSYEQYF
cdr3_nt: TGTGCCAGCAGCGAGGGTGGTCCCGTTAACTCCTACGAGCAGTACTTC
d_call: -
v_call: TRBV9
clone_size: -
cdr3_length: 16
j_call: TRBJ2-7

cdr3_aa: CASSLWGTTNYGYTF
cdr3_nt: TGTGCCAGCAGTTTATGGGGGACAACTAACTATGGCTACACCTTC
d_call: -
v_call: TRBV28
clone_size: -
cdr3_length: 15
j_call: TRBJ1-2

cdr3_aa: CASSHGRGDYEQYF
cdr3_nt: TGCGCCAGCAGCCACGGACGTGGCGACTACGAGCAGTACTTC
d_call: -
v_call: TRBV5-1
clone_size: -
cdr3_length: 14
j_call: TRBJ2-7

cdr3_aa: CASTGQGQETQYF
cdr3_nt: TGCGCCAGCACGGGACAGGGCCAAGAGACCCAGTACTTC
d_call: TRBD1
v_call: TRBV4-1
clone_size: -
cdr3_length: 13
j_call: TRBJ2-5

cdr3_aa: CASSYAGGLGPDTQYF
cdr3_nt: TGTGCCAGCAGTTACGCGGGGGGGCTTGGGCCAGATACGCAGTATTTT
d_call: TRBD2
v_call: TRBV6-5
clone_size: -
cdr3_length: 16
j_call: TRBJ2-3

cdr3_aa: CSVLEENTEAFF
cdr3_nt: TGCAGCGTTCTAGAAGAGAACACTGAAGCTTTCTTT
d_call: -
v_call: TRBV29-1
clone_size: few
cdr3_length: 12
j_call: TRBJ1-1